The 30 T cell receptor beta chains presented below share a single source sample, sequenced in a study of blood T cell repertoires in COVID-19. Profiling relied on immunoSEQ multiplex PCR, and the TCRdb table lists in-frame clones only, not all of them. The sample shows approximately 100,000 clones, 71% of them seen only once. Sample: peripheral blood. Receptor source: a human donor with acute or convalescent COVID-19. The donor label of this sample is uncertain.

CDR3 DNA sequence: TGTGCCAGCAGTTACCGACTGCGGACACCCGCCTCTGGAAACACCATATATTTT. This translates into CASSYRLRTPASGNTIYF. The gene calls are TRBV6-2 or TRBV6-3 and TRBJ1-3; tentatively, D is TRBD1 (5 bases). CDR1 MNHEY and CDR2 SVGEGT come from the germline V gene. The ends were cut back, 2 bases at V and 0 bases at J, with 17 bases in the middle. The CDR3 covers 18 residues.

The J gene is TRBJ2-7, the V gene TRBV14; 7 nucleotides line up with TRBD1. The CDR3 sequence is 16 residues long. J gave up 3 bases and V 1 base, and 9 bases lay outside the gene matches. Germline CDR1 is SGHDN and CDR2 is FVKESK. The CDR3, as DNA: TGTGCCAGCAGCCAAGCACCCGCAGGGGGTTACTACGAGCAGTACTTC. Translation gives CASSQAPAGGYYEQYF. Full variable domain (remainder filled in from reference TRBV14 and TRBJ2-7): EAGVTQFPSHSVIEKGQTVTLRCDPISGHDNLYWYRRVMGKEIKFLLHFVKESKQDESGMPNNRFLAERTGGTYSTLKVQPAELEDSGVYFCASSQAPAGGYYEQYFGPGTRLTVT.

The genes are TRBV29-1 and TRBJ2-1; TRBD1 agrees at 7 bases. This CDR3 comprises 12 residues. Germline V gene lookup returns CDR1 SQVTM and CDR2 ANQGSEA. The junction had 7 bases not matched to a gene; V was cut back by 6 bases and J by 8 bases. CDR3: CSVGRQGYEQFF. As DNA, the CDR3 is TGCAGCGTGGGTAGACAGGGATATGAGCAGTTCTTC.

This chain uses TRBV18 with TRBJ2-5, with D unclear. Germline V CDR1 and CDR2: KGHSH, LQKENI. The V end was cut by 3 bases, the J end by 4 bases, with 12 bases between. The CDR3 length is 14 residues. The chain's CDR3 is CASSPAAGSETQYF. As DNA, the CDR3 is TGTGCCAGCTCACCCGCTGCAGGTTCAGAGACCCAGTACTTC. Full variable domain (missing parts from reference TRBV18 and TRBJ2-5): NAGVMQNPRHLVRRRGQEARLRCSPMKGHSHVYWYRQLPEEGLKFMVYLQKENIIDESGMPKERFSAEFPKEGPSILRIQQVVRGDSAAYFCASSPAAGSETQYFGPGTRLLVL.

The V and J genes are TRBV7-6 and TRBJ2-5, with D possibly being TRBD2 (6 bases). Germline V lookup: CDR1 SGHVS, CDR2 FNYEAQ. V was cut by 1 base and J by 5 bases, with 14 bases left in between. The CDR3 consists of 15 residues. The DNA of the CDR3 is TGTGCCAGCAGCTTAGAGGACATTCGGGGGGAGACCCAGTACTTC. Amino acids: CASSLEDIRGETQYF. The whole variable domain, filled in from reference TRBV7-6 and TRBJ2-5, reads GAGVSQSPRYKVTKRGQDVALRCDPISGHVSLYWYRQALGQGPEFLTYFNYEAQQDKSGLPNDRFSAERPEGSISTLTIQRTEQRDSAMYRCASSLEDIRGETQYFGPGTRLLVL.

Many counts were recorded for this clone. The genes are TRBV6-5 and TRBJ2-1; 12 nucleotides match TRBD2. CDR1 and CDR2 from the germline V gene are MNHEY and SVGAGI. J lost 8 bases, V lost 5 bases, and 7 bases had no gene match. The CDR3 is 15 amino acids. CDR3 sequence: CASSNLAGGSYEQFF. The CDR3 DNA reads as TGTGCCAGCAGTAATCTAGCGGGGGGGTCCTATGAGCAGTTCTTC.

The V call is TRBV7-2, the J call TRBJ2-5, with D unresolved. The V end lost 6 bases, the J end lost 3 bases, and 5 bases lay between the germline ends. Germline CDR1 is SGHTA and CDR2 is FQGNSA. The CDR3 loop spans 11 amino acids. CDR3 loop: CASSYKETQYF. The CDR3, as DNA: TGTGCCAGCAGTTACAAAGAGACCCAGTACTTC.

The chain has TRBV30 and TRBJ1-1, with D possibly matching TRBD1 (6 bases). V dropped 4 bases and J dropped 11 bases, with 14 bases sitting between them. This CDR3 region has 11 residues. CDR1 is GTSNPN, CDR2 SVGIG, per germline (reference sequence). The DNA of the CDR3 is TGTGCCTGGAACAGGGCTAATGCGGCTTTCTTT. Translating it yields CAWNRANAAFF.

The chain carries TRBV28 and TRBJ2-4; 8 bases agree with TRBD2. J lost 7 bases, V lost 2 bases, and 13 bases had no gene match. The CDR3 sequence is 17 residues long. The germline CDR1 and CDR2 sequences are MDHEN and SYDVKM. CDR3 amino acids: CASSLGTPGGPTNIQYF. In nucleotides, the CDR3 is TGTGCCAGCAGTTTAGGTACCCCGGGGGGGCCTACGAACATTCAGTACTTC.

V gene TRBV3-1 (or the pseudogene TRBV3-2) combines with J gene TRBJ2-2, with D tentatively TRBD2 (6 bases). V was pared by 2 bases and J by 4 bases, with 14 bases between. The CDR3 sequence is 16 residues long. Germline assignment: CDR1 LGHDT and CDR2 YNNKEL (reference sequence). The CDR3 bases are TGTGCCAGCAGCCAATTTAACGGGGGATCCACCGGGGAGCTGTTTTTT. Its translation: CASSQFNGGSTGELFF.

The V gene is TRBV2, the J gene TRBJ2-2; 9 positions match TRBD2. From germline, CDR1 is SNHLY and CDR2 FYNNEI. V was clipped by 8 bases and J by 4 bases; unmatched bases: 8. The CDR3 extends over 15 amino acids. The CDR3 nucleotides read TGTGCCAGCGGGTCAGCGGGGGGCCCCACCGGGGAGCTGTTTTTT. Protein: CASGSAGGPTGELFF.

The genes are TRBV30 and TRBJ1-4; TRBD1 is a possible D gene (6 bases). Germline CDR1 is GTSNPN and CDR2 is SVGIG (reference sequence). With 3 bases removed from V and 5 bases from J, the gap between germline ends came to 10 bases. CDR3 length: 13 residues. The CDR3 loop reads CAWRDRPNEKLFF. For the CDR3, the DNA is TGTGCCTGGAGAGACAGGCCAAATGAAAAACTGTTTTTT. Full variable domain (missing parts from reference TRBV30 and TRBJ1-4): SQTIHQWPATLVQPVGSPLSLECTVEGTSNPNLYWYRQAAGRGLQLLFYSVGIGQISSEVPQNLSASRPQDRQFILSSKKLLLSDSGFYLCAWRDRPNEKLFFGSGTQLSVL.

V gene TRBV24-1 combines with J gene TRBJ1-5; possible D gene TRBD1, 5 bases. The CDR3 has 14 amino acids. V lost 9 bases and J 1 base, leaving 12 bases between the germline ends. Germline V gives CDR1 KGHDR, CDR2 SFDVKD. The CDR3 DNA reads as TGTGCCACCGGGCAGGGAGGCAGCAATCAGCCCCAGCATTTT. Encoded protein: CATGQGGSNQPQHF.

This clone was seen once. This chain uses TRBV2 with TRBJ1-5; 7 bases agree with TRBD1. This CDR3 has 15 residues. V dropped 4 bases and J dropped 1; count of bases not matched to a gene: 4. CDR1 and CDR2 (germline): SNHLY, FYNNEI. The CDR3 reads CASSAQGNSNQPQHF. CDR3 bases: TGTGCCAGCAGTGCACAGGGGAACAGCAATCAGCCCCAGCATTTT.

V and J are TRBV3-1 (or the pseudogene TRBV3-2) and TRBJ1-4; D ambiguous. Germline V gene lookup returns CDR1 LGHDT and CDR2 YNNKEL (reference sequence). The CDR3 is made up of 13 amino acids. V lost 0 bases to trimming and J lost 7 bases, with 6 bases between them. This CDR3 reads CASSQEWSEKLFF. The CDR3 region has the DNA TGTGCCAGCAGCCAAGAGTGGAGTGAAAAACTGTTTTTT.

This rearrangement joins TRBV10-2 to TRBJ1-2; D not resolved. CDR1 is WSHSY and CDR2 is SAAADI in the germline V gene. This CDR3 spans 13 amino acids. V lost 6 bases and J 0 bases, leaving 8 bases between the germline ends. CDR3 protein: CASRAGPNYGYTF. The DNA of the CDR3 is TGCGCCAGCAGGGCAGGTCCTAACTATGGCTACACCTTC.

The chain employs TRBV6-5 and TRBJ1-1; D perhaps matches TRBD1 (5 bases). The germline V gene has CDR1 MNHEY and CDR2 SVGAGI. CDR3 size: 14 residues. V lost 5 bases and J lost 1, with 11 bases in between. The CDR3, as DNA: TGTGCCAGCAGTCCCGGGGGGACGAACACTGAAGCTTTCTTT. Translation: CASSPGGTNTEAFF.

The V call is TRBV9, the J call TRBJ1-2, with D possibly matching TRBD1 (6 bases). The germline V gene has CDR1 SGDLS and CDR2 YYNGEE. Trimming cost V 5 bases and J 2 bases, with 16 bases left between them. The CDR3 sequence is 15 residues long. The chain's CDR3 is CASSGGGALNYGYTF. CDR3 in DNA: TGTGCCAGCAGTGGGGGCGGCGCCCTAAACTATGGCTACACCTTC.

The V call is TRBV6-1, the J call TRBJ2-5; 10 positions match TRBD2. V lost 4 bases to trimming and J lost 1 base; unmatched junction nucleotides: 6. Germline CDR1 and CDR2: MNHNS and SASEGT. The CDR3 covers 16 residues. The CDR3 region has the DNA TGTGCCAGCAGTGTTGAAAGCGGGGGGGCCCAAGAGACCCAGTACTTC. The encoded protein is CASSVESGGAQETQYF.

The J gene is TRBJ1-6, the V gene TRBV23-1; D is possibly TRBD1 (6 bases). TRBV23-1 is filed as an ORF, its function uncertain. This CDR3 contains 19 residues. V lost 0 bases and J lost 1, with 16 bases in between. CDR3 amino acids: CASSQSPSTGRSYNSPLHF. The CDR3 region has the DNA TGCGCCAGCAGTCAATCCCCCTCGACAGGCCGGTCCTATAATTCACCCCTCCACTTT.

The chain recombines TRBV6-1 with TRBJ1-5, with 9 nucleotides matching TRBD1. The V and J ends lost 3 bases and 4 bases, in that order; junction bases with no gene match: 7. Germline lookup yields CDR1 MNHNS and CDR2 SASEGT. The CDR3 spans 16 residues. The CDR3 DNA reads TGTGCCAGCAGTGAGGGACAGGGAATTCGTAATCAGCCCCAGCATTTT. It specifies CASSEGQGIRNQPQHF.

The V call is TRBV5-1, the J call TRBJ1-6, with 10 bases that match TRBD1. Per germline, CDR1 SGHRS and CDR2 YFSETQ. The CDR3 runs 15 residues. Trimming took 4 bases from V and 5 from J; bases not matched to a gene: 3. The CDR3 coding sequence is TGCGCCAGCAGCAGGACAGGGGGGGATAATTCACCCCTCCACTTT. It is translated as CASSRTGGDNSPLHF.

The V gene is TRBV4-2, the J gene TRBJ1-2; possible D gene TRBD1, 5 bases. The germline gives CDR1 LGHNA, CDR2 YNFKEQ. V lost 0 bases to trimming and J lost 4 bases, with 12 bases between them. The CDR3 loop spans 15 amino acids. The CDR3 DNA reads TGTGCCAGCAGCCAAGATTTAGGGGTACCCTATGGCTACACCTTC. It is translated as CASSQDLGVPYGYTF.

This clone occurred once. This sequence joins TRBV6-5 and TRBJ2-7; TRBD1 agrees at 10 bases. The CDR3 totals 15 residues. Trimming at V came to 6 bases and at J to 7 bases, leaving 12 bases not matched to a gene. Germline V gives CDR1 MNHEY, CDR2 SVGAGI. Written as DNA, the CDR3 is TGTGCCAGCAGCTTTGGGACAGGGGAGGTTTTTGAGCAGTACTTC. Its protein is CASSFGTGEVFEQYF.

There are a few counts of this clone. The chain carries TRBV3-1 (or the pseudogene TRBV3-2) and TRBJ1-1; 9 nucleotides line up with TRBD1. This CDR3 spans 17 amino acids. The germline V gene encodes CDR1 LGHDT and CDR2 YNNKEL (reference sequence). V was clipped by 2 bases and J by 2 bases; unmatched bases: 9. CDR3 amino acids: CASSQRVTGGANTEAFF. CDR3 in DNA: TGTGCCAGCAGCCAAAGGGTTACAGGGGGCGCCAACACTGAAGCTTTCTTT.

The genes are TRBV6-5 and TRBJ2-7; a possible D gene is TRBD1 (5 bases). The CDR3 sequence is 13 residues long. The V end was cut by 2 bases, the J end by 4 bases, with 9 bases between. In germline, CDR1 is MNHEY, CDR2 SVGAGI. The CDR3 DNA reads TGTGCCAGCAGTTACGGGGCAGGGTACGAGCAGTACGTC. This codes for CASSYGAGYEQYV.

The chain combines TRBV4-1 with TRBJ2-4; D is possibly TRBD2 (6 bases). Trimming took 0 bases from V and 16 from J, leaving 19 bases between them. The CDR3 contains 14 residues. Germline V gene sequence: CDR1 MGHRA, CDR2 YSYEKL. CDR3 residues: CASSQERRGGSFYF. The CDR3 DNA is TGCGCCAGCAGCCAAGAGCGGAGGGGCGGAAGCTTCTACTTC.

The V call is TRBV6-5, the J call TRBJ1-2, with D perhaps matching TRBD1 (6 bases). The germline V gene encodes CDR1 MNHEY and CDR2 SVGAGI. V lost 0 bases and J lost 4, with 12 bases in between. CDR3 length: 15 amino acids. CDR3 sequence (DNA): TGTGCCAGCAGTTACTCGATTTTGGGGGCCTATGGCTACACCTTC. Protein sequence: CASSYSILGAYGYTF.

The V and J genes are TRBV6-5 and TRBJ1-4; D is perhaps TRBD1 (6 bases). Germline V gives CDR1 MNHEY, CDR2 SVGAGI. The CDR3 has 14 amino acids. V shed 4 bases and J shed 4 bases, with 10 bases lying between them. CDR3 DNA sequence: TGTGCCAGCAGTTTAACAGGGAATAATGAAAAACTGTTTTTT. This gives the protein CASSLTGNNEKLFF.

In this sample, this clone turned up a few times. The rearrangement links TRBV7-9 to TRBJ2-5; tentative D call: TRBD1 (5 bases). Per the germline V gene, CDR1 is SEHNR and CDR2 is FQNEAQ (reference sequence). Trimming left V 4 bases short and J 1 base short, with 10 bases between. This CDR3 has 14 residues. The DNA for the CDR3 is TGTGCCAGCAGCTCCGGACACCGCCAAGAGACCCAGTACTTC. Residues: CASSSGHRQETQYF.